One and the same sample provided the 20 T cell receptor beta chains below, sequenced in a study of T cells after yellow fever vaccination. Via MiXCR, TCRdb re-called the 5' RACE reads, giving one row per CDR3 protein. The sample gives hundreds of thousands of distinct CDR3 sequences, roughly 14% of which show up once; 11% to 15% is in the top ten. Material: PBMCs, obtained on the day of the yellow fever booster vaccination. These receptors were collected from a man under 40 who received the YFV17D yellow fever vaccine.

This clonotype has more than one count but fewer than ten. The rearrangement uses TRBV12-3 or TRBV12-4 and TRBJ2-1, with D unresolved. Trimming removed 4 bases from V and 8 bases from J, with 3 bases in between. The CDR3 covers 10 residues. CDR3 in DNA: TGTGCCAGCAGTTCTTATGAGCAGTTCTTC. Its translation: CASSSYEQFF.

In its sample, this clonotype was seen a few times. This chain joins TRBV10-3 and TRBJ2-7; D not certain. In germline, CDR1 is ENHRY, CDR2 SYGVKD. CDR3 size: 14 residues. The V gene lost 2 bases and the J gene lost 5 bases, with 13 bases spanning the gap. The CDR3 bases are TGTGCCATCAGTGAGGTGAGGAAACGGGACGAGCAGTACTTC. It codes for CAISEVRKRDEQYF.

A few counts support this clonotype. The CDR3 DNA follows: TGTGCCAGCAGCGTGGCACCAGGAGGGGAGGGCGGGGAGCTGTTTTTT. Its protein is CASSVAPGGEGGELFF. The rearrangement links TRBV9 to TRBJ2-2, with 7 bases matching TRBD2. This CDR3 region has 16 residues. CDR1 SGDLS and CDR2 YYNGEE come from the germline V gene. V shed 2 bases and J 7 bases; nucleotides not matched to a gene: 11.

This clonotype was seen a few times. The CDR3 DNA sequence: TGTGCCAGCAGCTTGTTGGAAAACCCAACTACTAGCACAGATACGCAGTATTTT. This encodes CASSLLENPTTSTDTQYF. The V and J genes are TRBV5-6 and TRBJ2-3, with D unclear. The germline V gene encodes CDR1 SGHDT and CDR2 YYEEEE. Trimming pared 1 base from V and 0 bases from J, leaving 18 bases between. The CDR3 contains 18 residues. Complete variable domain (other parts from reference TRBV5-6 and TRBJ2-3): DAGVTQSPTHLIKTRGQQVTLRCSPKSGHDTVSWYQQALGQGPQFIFQYYEEEERQRGNFPDRFSGHQFPNYSSELNVNALLLGDSALYLCASSLLENPTTSTDTQYFGPGTRLTVL.

This clonotype has a handful of counts. This chain joins TRBV6-5 and TRBJ2-2; TRBD1 matches at 8 bases. This CDR3 has 17 residues. The ends lost 0 bases at V and 4 bases at J; junction bases unmatched: 7. The germline V gene has CDR1 MNHEY and CDR2 SVGAGI. The chain's CDR3 is CASSYSTARGLTGELFF. The DNA for the CDR3 is TGTGCCAGCAGTTACTCGACGGCCAGGGGGCTCACCGGGGAGCTGTTTTTT.

This clonotype occurred a few times. The CDR3 nucleotides read TGTGCCAGCAGCAATGCGGGGGAGACCCAGTACTTC. Amino acid sequence: CASSNAGETQYF. This rearrangement joins TRBV7-9 to TRBJ2-5; a possible D gene is TRBD2 (6 bases). This CDR3 region has 12 residues. Germline V gene lookup returns CDR1 SEHNR and CDR2 FQNEAQ (reference sequence). The V gene lost 5 bases and the J gene lost 5 bases, with 9 bases spanning the gap.

This clonotype was counted ten times or more. The V call is TRBV5-1, the J call TRBJ2-2, with a weak D call TRBD1 (5 bases). This CDR3 spans 14 amino acids. Germline-derived CDR1 and CDR2 are SGHRS and YFSETQ. The V end lost 4 bases, the J end lost 7 bases, and 14 bases lay between the germline ends. The CDR3 nucleotides read TGCGCCAGCAGCGCAGGGAAGCAGGGCGGGGAGCTGTTTTTT. Encoded protein: CASSAGKQGGELFF. The full variable domain, with the rest looked up from reference TRBV5-1 and TRBJ2-2, is KAGVTQTPRYLIKTRGQQVTLSCSPISGHRSVSWYQQTPGQGLQFLFEYFSETQRNKGNFPGRFSGRQFSNSRSEMNVSTLELGDSALYLCASSAGKQGGELFFGEGSRLTVL.

This clonotype showed up just a few times. The chain has TRBV27 and TRBJ1-6; D is uncertain. Looked up from germline, CDR1 is MNHEY and CDR2 is SMNVEV (reference sequence). V was trimmed by 4 bases and J by 7 bases, leaving 14 bases between them. The CDR3 loop spans 15 amino acids. CDR3 coding DNA: TGTGCCAGCAGTTCCTTTTTAGGCCTAAATTCACCCCTCCACTTT. Residues: CASSSFLGLNSPLHF.

V is TRBV20-1 and J is TRBJ2-7; 7 bases map to TRBD2. The germline gives CDR1 DFQATT, CDR2 SNEGSKA (reference sequence). The length of the CDR3 is 12 residues. The J segment lost 6 bases and the V segment lost 3 bases, leaving 5 bases of the junction unmatched. This CDR3 is CSASGRLPEQYF. CDR3 DNA sequence: TGCAGTGCTAGCGGGAGGCTCCCCGAGCAGTACTTC.

This rearrangement joins TRBV7-2 to TRBJ2-1, with 8 nucleotides matching TRBD1. Losses at the gene ends were 5 bases for V and 5 bases for J; bases not matched to a gene: 8. The CDR3 totals 15 residues. Germline V gene data show CDR1 as SGHTA and CDR2 as FQGNSA. The CDR3: CASSGRQGSNNEQFF. The CDR3 DNA is TGTGCCAGCAGCGGCCGACAGGGGTCGAACAATGAGCAGTTCTTC.

This clonotype was seen a handful of times. The chain uses TRBV6-5 and TRBJ1-2, with D possibly matching TRBD1 (5 bases). There are 12 residues in the CDR3. Germline lookup yields CDR1 MNHEY and CDR2 SVGAGI. V shed 2 bases and J shed 13 bases, with 14 bases lying between them. For the CDR3, the DNA is TGTGCCAGCAGTTACCCGGGACGGCCTTTCACCTTC. It codes for CASSYPGRPFTF.

A note on this clonotype: Its ends do not fully match the called genes, so a read error is possible. The genes are TRBV12-3 or TRBV12-4 and TRBJ1-1, with 10 bases identical to TRBD1. The CDR3 contains 17 residues. CDR3: CASTKGTGAWLNAEAFF. In DNA form, the CDR3 reads TGTGCCAGCACCAAAGGGACAGGGGCTTGGTTGAACGCTGAAGCTTTCTTT.

The chain couples TRBV6-2 or TRBV6-3 to TRBJ2-7; 9 positions match TRBD2. The CDR3 spans 14 residues. Losses at the gene ends were 6 bases for V and 4 bases for J; bases not matched to a gene: 7. Germline CDR1 reads MNHEY; CDR2 reads SVGEGT. The chain's CDR3 is CASRNSGSIYEQYF. CDR3 sequence (DNA): TGTGCCAGCAGAAATAGCGGGAGTATTTACGAGCAGTACTTC.

This chain connects TRBV6-5 to TRBJ1-2; TRBD1 agrees at 12 bases. This CDR3 has 15 amino acids. V dropped 5 bases and J dropped 9; count of bases not matched to a gene: 10. Germline lookup yields CDR1 MNHEY and CDR2 SVGAGI. DNA for the CDR3: TGTGCCAGCAGTCGGGAGGGACAGGGGGCGCGGAGCTACACCTTC. Translation: CASSREGQGARSYTF.

The chain combines TRBV7-3 with TRBJ2-2; D is undetermined. This CDR3 region has 18 residues. Germline lookup yields CDR1 SGHTA and CDR2 FQGTGA. V was trimmed by 0 bases and J by 7 bases, leaving 21 bases between them. CDR3 residues: CASSLTGPYRFGSGELFF. For the CDR3, the DNA is TGTGCCAGCAGCTTAACTGGCCCTTATCGCTTCGGAAGCGGGGAGCTGTTTTTT.

This clonotype was detected a few times. The CDR3 loop reads CASSPRQGRGNTGELFF. The CDR3 DNA is TGTGCCAGCAGTCCACGACAGGGACGCGGGAACACCGGGGAGCTGTTTTTT. The V gene is TRBV7-6, the J gene TRBJ2-2; 7 bases align to TRBD1. CDR1 and CDR2 from the germline V gene are SGHVS and FNYEAQ. The CDR3 is made up of 17 amino acids. After removal of 6 bases from V and 1 base from J, the junction contained 11 bases not matched to a gene.

The sample holds a few counts of this clonotype. The chain carries TRBV4-3 and TRBJ2-7, with TRBD1 as a possible D gene (8 bases). Germline CDR1 is LGHNA and CDR2 is YSLEER. Deletions cut 2 bases from V and 5 bases from J, with 13 bases between. The CDR3 runs to 14 residues. CDR3 in amino acids: CASSQWTGRDEQYF. The CDR3 nucleotides read TGCGCCAGCAGCCAATGGACAGGGAGGGACGAGCAGTACTTC.

V is TRBV5-6 and J is TRBJ2-3; D uncertain. V was trimmed by 1 base and J by 6 bases, leaving 9 bases between them. The germline CDR1 and CDR2 sequences are SGHDT and YYEEEE. This CDR3 spans 13 amino acids. In DNA, the CDR3 is TGTGCCAGCAGCTTGCAGAATACCGATACGCAGTATTTT. Translated, it gives CASSLQNTDTQYF. Together with reference TRBV5-6 and TRBJ2-3, the CDR3 gives the full variable domain: DAGVTQSPTHLIKTRGQQVTLRCSPKSGHDTVSWYQQALGQGPQFIFQYYEEEERQRGNFPDRFSGHQFPNYSSELNVNALLLGDSALYLCASSLQNTDTQYFGPGTRLTVL.

The V gene is TRBV20-1, the J gene TRBJ2-2; TRBD2 might be the D (6 bases). The V gene's germline CDR1 is DFQATT and CDR2 SNEGSKA (reference sequence). V was cut by 6 bases and J by 5 bases, with 16 bases left in between. CDR3 length: 14 residues. The CDR3 DNA reads TGCAGTGCCTCCGGATCGGGAGCAACCGGGGAGCTGTTTTTT. Translated, it gives CSASGSGATGELFF.

This clonotype came up a few times. The chain combines TRBV6-5 with TRBJ2-7, with TRBD1 matching over 8 bases. This CDR3 has 14 amino acids. V lost 2 bases to trimming and J lost 4 bases; unmatched junction nucleotides: 4. The V gene's germline CDR1 is MNHEY and CDR2 SVGAGI. CDR3 bases: TGTGCCAGCAGTTACGCAGGGGGCAGTTACGAGCAGTACTTC. Amino acid sequence: CASSYAGGSYEQYF.